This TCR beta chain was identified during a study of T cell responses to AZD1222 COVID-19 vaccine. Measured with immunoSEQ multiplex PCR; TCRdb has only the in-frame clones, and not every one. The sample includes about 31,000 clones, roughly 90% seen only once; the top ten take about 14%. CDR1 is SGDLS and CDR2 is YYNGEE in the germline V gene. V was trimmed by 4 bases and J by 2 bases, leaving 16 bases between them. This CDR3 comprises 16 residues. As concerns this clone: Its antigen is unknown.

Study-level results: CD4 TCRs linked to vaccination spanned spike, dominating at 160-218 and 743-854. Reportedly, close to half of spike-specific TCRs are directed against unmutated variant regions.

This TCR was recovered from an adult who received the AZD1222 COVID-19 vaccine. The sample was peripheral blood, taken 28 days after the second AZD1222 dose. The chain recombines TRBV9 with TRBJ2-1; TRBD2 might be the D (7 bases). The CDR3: CASSPRTGGAYNEQFF. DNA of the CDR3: TGTGCCAGCAGCCCGAGGACGGGGGGCGCCTACAATGAGCAGTTCTTC.